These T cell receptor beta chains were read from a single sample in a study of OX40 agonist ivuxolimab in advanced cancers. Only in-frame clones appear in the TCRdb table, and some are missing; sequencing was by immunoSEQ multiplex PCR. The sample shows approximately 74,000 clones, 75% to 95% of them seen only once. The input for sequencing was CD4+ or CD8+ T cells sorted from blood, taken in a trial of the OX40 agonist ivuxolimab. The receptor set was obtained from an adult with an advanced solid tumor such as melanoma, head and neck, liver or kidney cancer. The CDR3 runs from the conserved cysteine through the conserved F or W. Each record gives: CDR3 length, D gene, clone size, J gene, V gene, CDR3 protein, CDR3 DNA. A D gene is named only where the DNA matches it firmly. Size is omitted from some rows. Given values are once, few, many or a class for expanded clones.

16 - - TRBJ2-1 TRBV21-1 CASSKIWGAYYNEQFF TGTGCCAGCAGCAAAATTTGGGGGGCTTACTACAATGAGCAGTTCTTC
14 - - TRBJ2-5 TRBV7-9 CASSFSQYQETQYF TGTGCCAGCAGCTTCTCACAGTACCAAGAGACCCAGTACTTC
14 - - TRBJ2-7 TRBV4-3 CASSHRDKIYEQYF TGCGCCAGCAGTCACCGGGACAAGATATACGAGCAGTACTTC
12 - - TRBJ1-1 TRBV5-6 CACSFGDTEAFF TGTGCCTGCTCCTTCGGGGACACTGAAGCTTTCTTT
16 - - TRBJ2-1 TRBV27 CASSSLFSGSYNEQFF TGTGCCAGCAGTTCCCTTTTTAGCGGATCCTACAATGAGCAGTTCTTC
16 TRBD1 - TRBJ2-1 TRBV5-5 CASSPSGTGYYNEQFF TGTGCCAGCAGCCCTTCCGGGACAGGATACTACAATGAGCAGTTCTTC
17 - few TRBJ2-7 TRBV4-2 CASSQDRIGQSVDEQYF TGTGCCAGCAGCCAAGATCGAATCGGGCAGTCTGTCGACGAGCAGTACTTC
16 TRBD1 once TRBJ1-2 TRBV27 CASSPTGTAYSYGYTF TGTGCCAGCAGTCCCACCGGGACAGCATATAGCTATGGCTACACCTTC
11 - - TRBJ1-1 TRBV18 CASSPSAEAFF TGTGCCAGCTCACCTTCTGCGGAAGCTTTCTTT
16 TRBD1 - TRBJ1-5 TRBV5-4 CASSSGQGDSDQPQHF TGTGCCAGCAGCTCGGGACAGGGGGATTCAGACCAGCCCCAGCATTTT
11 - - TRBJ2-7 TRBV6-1 CASILGYEQYF TGTGCCAGCATTTTAGGGTACGAGCAGTACTTC
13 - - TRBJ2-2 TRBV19 CASRASNTGELFF TGTGCCAGCAGGGCTTCGAACACCGGGGAGCTGTTTTTT
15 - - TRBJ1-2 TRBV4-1 CASSHSGGGGYGYTF TGCGCCAGCAGTCACTCGGGGGGAGGAGGTTATGGCTACACCTTC
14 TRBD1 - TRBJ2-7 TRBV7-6 CASSSETGGREQYF TGTGCCAGCAGCTCCGAGACAGGGGGGCGGGAGCAGTACTTC
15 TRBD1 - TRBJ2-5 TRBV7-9 CASSLDWTGQETQYF TGTGCCAGCAGCTTAGACTGGACAGGTCAAGAGACCCAGTACTTC
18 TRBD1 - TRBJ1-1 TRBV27 CASSSEAWTGDLNTEAFF TGTGCCAGCAGTTCCGAAGCCTGGACAGGAGACTTGAACACTGAAGCTTTCTTT
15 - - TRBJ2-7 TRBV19 CASSIVWTDAYEQYF TGTGCCAGTAGTATAGTCTGGACGGACGCCTACGAGCAGTACTTC
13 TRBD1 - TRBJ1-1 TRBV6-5 CAASGGSDTEAFF TGTGCCGCTTCAGGGGGATCGGACACTGAAGCTTTCTTT
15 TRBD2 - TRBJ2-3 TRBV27 CASSATLAGVDTQYF TGTGCCAGCAGTGCAACACTAGCGGGAGTAGATACGCAGTATTTT
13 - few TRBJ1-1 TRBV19 CASSIGVNTEAFF TGTGCCAGTAGTATTGGCGTGAACACTGAAGCTTTCTTT
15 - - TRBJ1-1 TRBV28 CASSASETLRTEAFF TGTGCCAGCAGTGCATCCGAAACACTGAGGACTGAAGCTTTCTTT
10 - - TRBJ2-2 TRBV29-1 CSVVSGELFF TGCAGCGTTGTGTCCGGGGAGCTGTTTTTT
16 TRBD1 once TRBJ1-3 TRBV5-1 CASSLHEGASGNTIYF TGCGCCAGCAGCCTGCATGAGGGGGCGTCGGGAAACACCATATATTTT
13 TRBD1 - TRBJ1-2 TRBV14 CASRYGQGDGYTF TGTGCCAGCAGATACGGACAGGGGGATGGCTACACCTTC
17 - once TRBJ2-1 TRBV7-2 CASSLMRRGETYNEQFF TGTGCCAGCAGCTTAATGAGAAGGGGGGAAACCTACAATGAGCAGTTCTTC
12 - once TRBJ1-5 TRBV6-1 CASSQGRQPQHF TGTGCCAGCAGTCAGGGAAGGCAGCCCCAGCATTTT
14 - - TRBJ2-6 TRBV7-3 CASSLIGGANVLTF TGTGCCAGCAGCTTAATAGGAGGGGCCAACGTCCTGACTTTC
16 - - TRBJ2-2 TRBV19 CASSTGMAANTGELFF TGTGCCAGTAGTACTGGGATGGCAGCGAACACCGGGGAGCTGTTTTTT
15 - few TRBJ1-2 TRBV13 CASSLDRDPTYGYTF TGTGCCAGCAGCTTAGATCGGGACCCGACTTATGGCTACACCTTC
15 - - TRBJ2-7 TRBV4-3 CASSQDETTTYEQYF TGCGCCAGCAGCCAAGACGAAACAACCACCTACGAGCAGTACTTC
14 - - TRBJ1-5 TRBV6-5 CASRKQGQDQPQHF TGTGCCAGCAGGAAACAGGGTCAGGATCAGCCCCAGCATTTT
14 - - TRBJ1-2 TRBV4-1 CASSQNQGSYGYTF TGCGCCAGCAGCCAGAATCAGGGGTCGTATGGCTACACCTTC
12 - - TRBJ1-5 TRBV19 CASSSGNQPQHF TGTGCCAGTAGTAGCGGCAATCAGCCCCAGCATTTT
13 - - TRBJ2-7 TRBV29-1 CSVAGNGAYEQYF TGCAGCGTGGCCGGGAACGGGGCTTACGAGCAGTACTTC
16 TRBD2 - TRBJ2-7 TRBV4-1 CASSQILAGGNYEQYF TGCGCCAGCAGCCAAATACTAGCGGGGGGGAACTACGAGCAGTACTTC
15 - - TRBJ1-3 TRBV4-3 CASSQGKRVGNTIYF TGCGCCAGCAGCCAAGGAAAGAGGGTGGGAAACACCATATATTTT
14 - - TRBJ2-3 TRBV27 CASSPLPSTDTQYF TGTGCCAGCAGTCCCCTTCCTAGCACAGATACGCAGTATTTT
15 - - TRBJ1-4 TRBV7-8 CASTSIGGINEKLFF TGTGCCAGCACCTCCATCGGGGGGATTAATGAAAAACTGTTTTTT
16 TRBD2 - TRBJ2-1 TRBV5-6 CASSISGLAKRNEQFF TGTGCCAGCAGCATATCGGGACTAGCGAAACGTAATGAGCAGTTCTTC
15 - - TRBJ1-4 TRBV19 CASSRDTPTNEKLFF TGTGCCAGTAGTAGGGACACACCTACTAATGAAAAACTGTTTTTT
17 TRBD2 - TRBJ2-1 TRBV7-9 CASSLRLAGVSYNEQFF TGTGCCAGCAGCTTACGACTAGCGGGAGTCTCCTACAATGAGCAGTTCTTC
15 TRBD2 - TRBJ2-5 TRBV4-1 CASSQPFGGGETQYF TGCGCCAGCAGCCAACCCTTTGGGGGGGGAGAGACCCAGTACTTC
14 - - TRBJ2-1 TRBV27 CASSFGARIDEQFF TGTGCCAGCAGTTTTGGGGCTAGAATCGATGAGCAGTTCTTC
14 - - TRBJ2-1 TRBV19 CASSPPGPHNEQFF TGTGCCAGTAGTCCCCCGGGACCGCACAATGAGCAGTTCTTC
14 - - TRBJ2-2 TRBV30 CAWTAGGVTGELFF TGTGCCTGGACGGCCGGGGGTGTCACCGGGGAGCTGTTTTTT
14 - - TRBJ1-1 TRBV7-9 CASSLGVGGTEAFF TGTGCCAGCAGCTTAGGGGTAGGGGGGACTGAAGCTTTCTTT
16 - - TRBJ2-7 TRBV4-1 CASSQERGSVVREQYF TGCGCCAGCAGCCAAGAAAGAGGGTCCGTCGTTAGGGAGCAGTACTTC
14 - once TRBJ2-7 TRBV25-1 CASSDAGPGGEQYF TGTGCCAGCAGTGATGCGGGGCCCGGGGGCGAGCAGTACTTC
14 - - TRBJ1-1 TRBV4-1 CASSQVGTRTEAFF TGCGCCAGCAGCCAAGTCGGCACGAGAACTGAAGCTTTCTTT
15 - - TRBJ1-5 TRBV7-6 CASSLWAGENQPQHF TGTGCCAGCAGCTTATGGGCAGGGGAAAATCAGCCCCAGCATTTT
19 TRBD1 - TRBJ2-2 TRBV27 CASSLWGEAGQDLTGELFF TGTGCCAGCAGTTTATGGGGAGAGGCGGGACAGGATCTCACCGGGGAGCTGTTTTTT
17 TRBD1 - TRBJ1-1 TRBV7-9 CASSPAGQGLPNTEAFF TGTGCCAGCAGCCCAGCGGGACAGGGGCTCCCGAACACTGAAGCTTTCTTT
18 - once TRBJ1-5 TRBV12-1 CASSFDRTNSQGGQPQHF TGTGCCAGCAGCTTTGACCGAACGAATTCACAGGGGGGGCAGCCCCAGCATTTT